The T cell receptor beta chain under discussion was sequenced for a study of blood T cell repertoires in COVID-19 (dated by TCRdb to the early 2020s). With respect to the entire study: Samples from collaborators originated in the United States, Italy and Spain and spanned both the acute and convalescent phases of COVID-19. The dataset comprised deeply sampled blood TCRbeta repertoires from subjects exposed to, actively infected with, or recovered from COVID-19. Where available, HLA class I and class II types were obtained from metadata supplied by the sample provider rather than from assay-based typing. The samples were drawn from two sources: the first 160 participants of the ongoing ImmuneRACE study, and fewer than 1,500 subjects contributed by 6 global collaborators. The repertoires were released in a freely available public database meant as a resource for research on the immune response to SARS-CoV-2. The prospective study material was composed of cDNA or gDNA derived from T cells, B-cell-depleted T cells, or PBMCs. Sample metadata almost always included a de-identified subject ID, COVID-19 status, age in years and sex. Overall study results and their limits: How much clinical and demographic metadata was included differed by source and by participant, and the metadata was provided uncurated.

In the germline V gene (reference sequence), CDR1 corresponds to SEHNR and CDR2 to FQNEAQ. V ends up 4 bases short and J 1 base short, with an unmatched junction base count of 4. Measured from the cysteine to the phenylalanine, the CDR3 is 15 residues long. The only DNA kept is the CDR3, 45 bases in frame from the first base. To note about this clone: The antigen this receptor binds is unknown. Base qualities are not recorded, but no much larger clone differs from it by a single base.

TCRbeta CDR3 regions were amplified from genomic DNA using the immunoSEQ Assay, a bias-controlled multiplex PCR. The paper's processing steps were these. Within the assay, amplification of reference gene primers was used to estimate how many nucleated cells each sample contained. Sequence reads were collapsed and filtered to measure the absolute abundance of every unique TCRbeta CDR3 rearrangement. For each sample, productive Simpson clonality was calculated as the square root of Simpson's diversity index over productive rearrangements. Entries here come from immuneACCESS through TCRdb and include only in-frame sequences with V and J called. Some clones fail to appear in such tables; in the studies checked, an unresolved V gene covers under half of the shortfall, and the cause of the remainder is unknown. The V and J calls and clone size were taken over from that table, and D and trimming were inferred from the DNA. This sample holds some 250,000 clones; 75% to 90% were observed only once. Just over 7% of the sample is taken by the ten largest.

Samples from volunteer blood donors who had recovered from COVID-19 were contributed by a second Seattle source. Each collaborating institution followed its own protocols to collect whole blood in K2EDTA tubes. Collaborator samples were shipped for TCRbeta analysis as frozen whole blood, isolated PBMCs, or DNA extracted from either sample type. Source material: peripheral blood. The sequence came from a man in his 60s who had recovered from COVID-19. Recombination joined TRBV7-9 with TRBJ1-1; 9 nucleotides in the junction match TRBD1. The CDR3 loop reads CASSSGQGRNTEAFF. The nucleotides read TGTGCCAGCAGCTCAGGACAGGGGCGGAACACTGAAGCTTTCTTT.